This T cell receptor (beta chain) was profiled in a study of early T cells in non-severe SARS-CoV-2 infection. About the research overall: With bulk RNA from unsorted whole blood as input, sequencing yielded unpaired chains.

Individual cDNA molecules were tagged with unique molecular identifiers. TCRdb re-analysed the 5' RACE reads in MiXCR, keeping a single row per CDR3 protein. The table shows more than 50,000 distinct CDR3 sequences, with 12% occurring only once. Study findings and constraints: Sequences matched to VDJdb favored anti-spike CD8 responses, while private and CD4 specificities were missed.

This clonotype was recorded a few times. Its antigen is unknown. Sequencing was performed on whole blood. This clonotype originated in an adult who was a healthcare worker with PCR-confirmed SARS-CoV-2 infection or an uninfected control (not recorded which).

The CDR3 loop reads CASSQVTLSVGHRYGYTF. CDR3 DNA sequence: TGTGCCAGCAGCCAAGTAACCTTGAGCGTAGGACATCGGTATGGCTACACCTTC. The V call is TRBV4-2, the J call TRBJ1-2; D is perhaps TRBD1 (5 bases). The CDR3 sequence is 18 residues long. Per the germline V gene, CDR1 is LGHNA and CDR2 is YNFKEQ. Trimming shortened V by 1 base and J by 5 bases, and 23 bases separated the two germline ends.